The text below deals with one TCR beta chain. Antigen: not known. The record originates from a study of cytomegalovirus exposure and HLA in healthy donors. Study-wide findings and caveats: A missense DCLRE1C variant was associated with V- and J-gene trimming of TCR beta chains in a later analysis, and an independent cohort replicated the association. CMV antigen specificity of three CMV-associated chains was confirmed in vitro. It was likely that a cluster of highly shared sequence variants was a sequencing artifact.

The CDR3 is 14 residues long. Per germline, CDR1 MNHNS and CDR2 SASEGT. J gave up 2 bases and V 5 bases, and 4 bases lay outside the gene matches. With 60 Vbeta and 13 Jbeta primers, the PCR was carried out. The table came from immunoSEQ multiplex PCR; TCRdb's copy has only in-frame clones and leaves some out. There are about 200,000 clones in the sample, with 6.5% held by the top ten. The sequenced sample was PBMCs. The rearrangement links TRBV6-1 to TRBJ1-1; TRBD1 matches 8 bases. The source is a man aged 25-45 years in good health and CMV-seronegative. The CDR3 DNA reads TGTGCCAGCAGTATACAGGGGGTTAACACTGAAGCTTTCTTT. Translating gives CASSIQGVNTEAFF.